The next 9 T cell receptor beta chains were all read from a single sample in a study of cytotoxic CD8 clonotypes in ibrutinib-treated CLL. Clones were sequenced by immunoSEQ multiplex PCR, and TCRdb holds only the in-frame ones, with some missing. The data hold around 42,000 clones, with 65% observed a single time. The specimen was PBMCs, collected after 24 months of ibrutinib treatment. Receptor source: a human donor with chronic lymphocytic leukemia.

This clone was observed a few times. The CDR3 nucleotides read TGTGCCAGCAGCTTAGGGCCGGTGCAGTACTTC. Translating gives CASSLGPVQYF. This chain uses TRBV11-2 with TRBJ2-7; D gene ambiguous. The CDR3 covers 11 residues. Germline V gene sequence: CDR1 SGHAT, CDR2 FQNNGV. V was cut by 1 base and J by 9 bases, with 7 bases left in between.

The chain employs TRBV5-1 and TRBJ2-2; D perhaps matches TRBD1 (5 bases). CDR3 length: 15 amino acids. The germline V and J ends were trimmed by 0 bases and 6 bases, with 12 bases remaining between them. CDR1 and CDR2 from the germline V gene are SGHRS and YFSETQ. CDR3 loop: CASSLGRTRPGELFF. DNA of the CDR3: TGCGCCAGCAGCTTGGGGCGGACAAGACCCGGGGAGCTGTTTTTT.

This chain joins TRBV14 and TRBJ2-7, with D possibly being TRBD2 (5 bases). This CDR3 comprises 16 residues. The ends were cut back, 1 base at V and 3 bases at J, with 16 bases in the middle. CDR1 is SGHDN, CDR2 FVKESK, per germline. The CDR3 DNA sequence: TGTGCCAGCAGCCAAGTCCCCTTTCCTGAGGGCTACGAGCAGTACTTC. It codes for CASSQVPFPEGYEQYF.

V usage is TRBV28 and J usage is TRBJ2-7, with 15 bases aligning to TRBD2. After removal of 6 bases from V and 2 bases from J, the junction contained 14 bases not matched to a gene. CDR1 is MDHEN, CDR2 SYDVKM, per germline. The CDR3 spans 19 residues. The CDR3 here is CASSLSGTSGRRPPYEQYF. The CDR3 nucleotides are TGTGCCAGCAGCCTAAGCGGGACTAGCGGGAGGCGCCCTCCCTACGAGCAGTACTTC. The full variable domain, with the rest looked up from reference TRBV28 and TRBJ2-7, is DVKVTQSSRYLVKRTGEKVFLECVQDMDHENMFWYRQDPGLGLRLIYFSYDVKMKEKGDIPEGYSVSREKKERFSLILESASTNQTSMYLCASSLSGTSGRRPPYEQYFGPGTRLTVT.

This chain uses TRBV5-4 with TRBJ1-1, with 7 positions matching TRBD1. This CDR3 spans 15 amino acids. Losses at the gene ends were 4 bases for V and 1 base for J; bases not matched to a gene: 7. Germline V CDR1 and CDR2: SGHNT, YYREEE (reference sequence). The CDR3 DNA reads as TGTGCCAGCAGCGAGACGGGACAGCGGAACACTGAAGCTTTCTTT. Its protein product is CASSETGQRNTEAFF. The whole variable domain, remainder taken from reference TRBV5-4 and TRBJ1-1, is ETGVTQSPTHLIKTRGQQVTLRCSSQSGHNTVSWYQQALGQGPQFIFQYYREEENGRGNFPPRFSGLQFPNYSSELNVNALELDDSALYLCASSETGQRNTEAFFGQGTRLTVV.

This clone was detected only once. This chain joins TRBV28 and TRBJ1-2; D call uncertain. The CDR3 loop spans 14 amino acids. V shed 5 bases and J shed 3 bases, with 13 bases lying between them. CDR1 is MDHEN, CDR2 SYDVKM, per germline. The CDR3 DNA sequence: TGTGCCAGCAGTACCTACCCCGGGTACTATGGCTACACCTTC. Translated, it gives CASSTYPGYYGYTF.

The CDR3 DNA reads TGTGCCAGCAGCCCGACAGGGTCCACCGGGGAGCTGTTTTTT. Amino acid sequence: CASSPTGSTGELFF. J is TRBJ2-2 and V is TRBV28, with 7 bases matching TRBD1. The V segment lost 6 bases and the J segment 4 bases; nucleotides outside the gene matches: 5. Germline V gene sequence: CDR1 MDHEN, CDR2 SYDVKM. This CDR3 spans 14 amino acids.

V and J are TRBV5-1 and TRBJ2-7; the D gene is possibly TRBD2 (5 bases). Trimming removed 0 bases at V and 2 bases at J, with 15 bases between. CDR1 and CDR2 (germline): SGHRS, YFSETQ. The CDR3 has 16 residues. This CDR3 is CASSLARRSGAYEQYF. The CDR3 nucleotides are TGCGCCAGCAGCTTGGCCCGCAGGTCCGGGGCCTACGAGCAGTACTTC.

The genes are TRBV18 and TRBJ2-1; TRBD1 aligns across 8 bases. The CDR3 length is 13 residues. Germline V gene lookup returns CDR1 KGHSH and CDR2 LQKENI. V trimming: 6 bases; J trimming: 4 bases; junction bases outside the gene matches: 2. CDR3 in DNA: TGTGCCAGCTCTCGGACAGGGTACAATGAGCAGTTCTTC. This translates into CASSRTGYNEQFF.